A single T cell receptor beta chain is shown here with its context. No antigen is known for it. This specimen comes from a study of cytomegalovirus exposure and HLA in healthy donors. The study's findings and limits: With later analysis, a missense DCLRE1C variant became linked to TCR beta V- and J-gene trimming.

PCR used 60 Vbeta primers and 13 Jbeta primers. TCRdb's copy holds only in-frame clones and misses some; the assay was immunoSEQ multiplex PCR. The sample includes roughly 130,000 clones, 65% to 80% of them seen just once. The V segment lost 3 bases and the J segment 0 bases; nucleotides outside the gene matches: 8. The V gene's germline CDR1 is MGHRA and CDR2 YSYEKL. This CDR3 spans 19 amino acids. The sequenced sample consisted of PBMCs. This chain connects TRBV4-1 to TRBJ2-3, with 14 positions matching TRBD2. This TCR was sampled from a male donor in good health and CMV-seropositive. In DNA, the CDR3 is TGCGCCAGCAGCCACTCGGGACTAGCGGGAGCCACTAGCACAGATACGCAGTATTTT. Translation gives CASSHSGLAGATSTDTQYF.